This entry is about one T cell receptor (beta chain). The sample is drawn from a study of CD8 T cells in Susac syndrome. cDNA came from about 0.46 to 1 ug RNA primed by random hexamers. A single record per CDR3 protein comes from TCRdb applying MiXCR to the immunoSEQ multiplex PCR reads. The sample shows 100,000 to 150,000 distinct CDR3 sequences, 85% to 95% of them seen only once. This receptor was taken from a human donor with multiple sclerosis. The sample taken for sequencing was CD8+ T cells from PBMCs.

The DNA of the CDR3 is TGTGCCTGGAGCCCAGCCGGGGAGCTGTTTTTT. Protein product: CAWSPAGELFF. The chain joins TRBV30 to TRBJ2-2; D unresolved. The V end lost 3 bases, the J end lost 6 bases, and 5 bases lay between the germline ends. Germline loops: CDR1 GTSNPN, CDR2 SVGIG (reference sequence). There are 11 residues in the CDR3.